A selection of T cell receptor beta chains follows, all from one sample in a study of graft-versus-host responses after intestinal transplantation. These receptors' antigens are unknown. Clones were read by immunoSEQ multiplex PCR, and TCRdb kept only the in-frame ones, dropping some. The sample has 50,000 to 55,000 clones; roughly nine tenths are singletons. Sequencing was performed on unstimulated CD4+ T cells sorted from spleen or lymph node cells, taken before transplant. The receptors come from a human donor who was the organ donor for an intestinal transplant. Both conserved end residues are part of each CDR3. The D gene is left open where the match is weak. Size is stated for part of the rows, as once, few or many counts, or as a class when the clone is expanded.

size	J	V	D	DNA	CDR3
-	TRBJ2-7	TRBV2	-	TGTGCCAGCAGTGTGCAAAGGGGGAACGCCGAGCAGTACTTC	CASSVQRGNAEQYF
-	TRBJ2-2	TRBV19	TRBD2	TGTGCCAGTAGTAAGGCGGGAGGTTGGACCGGGGAGCTGTTTTTT	CASSKAGGWTGELFF
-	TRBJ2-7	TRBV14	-	TGTGCCAGCAGCCACCCGGAGGGGGCTCGGTACGAGCAGTACTTC	CASSHPEGARYEQYF
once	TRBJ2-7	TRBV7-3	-	TGTGCCAGCAGCCTTTCGGCCGGACTGGGAACCTACGAGCAGTACTTC	CASSLSAGLGTYEQYF
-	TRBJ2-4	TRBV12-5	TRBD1	TGTGCTAGTGGTCCCGGGACAGGGGACATTCAGTACTTC	CASGPGTGDIQYF
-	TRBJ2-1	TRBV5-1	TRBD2	TGCGCCAGCAGCCCGACTAGCGGGAACAATGAGCAGTTCTTC	CASSPTSGNNEQFF
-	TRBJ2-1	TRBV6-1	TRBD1	TGTGCCAGCAGTGAACAGACAGGGTTGAACAATGAGCAGTTCTTC	CASSEQTGLNNEQFF
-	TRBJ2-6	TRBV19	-	TGTGCCAGTAGTATAGGCGGCCCTGGGGCCAACGTCCTGACTTTC	CASSIGGPGANVLTF
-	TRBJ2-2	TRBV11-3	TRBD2	TGTGCCAGCAGCCCCGGACTAGCGGGTGCCGGCGGGGAGCTGTTTTTT	CASSPGLAGAGGELFF
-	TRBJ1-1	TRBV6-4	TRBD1	TGTGCCAGCAGTGACTCCGGACAGGGAGACAGCACTGAAGCTTTCTTT	CASSDSGQGDSTEAFF
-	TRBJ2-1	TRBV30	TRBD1	TGTGCCTGCACCGGGACAGGGGCCTACAATGAGCAGTTCTTC	CACTGTGAYNEQFF
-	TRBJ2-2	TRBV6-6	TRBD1	TGTGCCAGCAGCCCCCGGGACAGGGGAACCGGGGAGCTGTTTTTT	CASSPRDRGTGELFF
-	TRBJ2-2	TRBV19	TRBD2	TGTGCCAGTAGGGCCGGGACTAGCGGGAACACCGGGGAGCTGTTTTTT	CASRAGTSGNTGELFF
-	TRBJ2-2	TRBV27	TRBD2	TGTGCCAGCAGTTTATTTCCGAGGACTAGCGGAACCGGGGAGCTGTTTTTT	CASSLFPRTSGTGELFF
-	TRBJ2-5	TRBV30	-	TGTGCCTGGACGAAGAAGCTAGTGGAGACCCAGTACTTC	CAWTKKLVETQYF
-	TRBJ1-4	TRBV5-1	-	TGCGCCAGCAGCCTGGACAGCGGGGCAACTAATGAAAAACTGTTTTTT	CASSLDSGATNEKLFF
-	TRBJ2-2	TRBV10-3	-	TGTGCCGCCTCGAAGGGGACCGGGGAGCTGTTTTTT	CAASKGTGELFF
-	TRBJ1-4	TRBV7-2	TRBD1	TGTGCCAGCAGCTTAGGACGGGCAGGGGGAGAACTGTTTTTT	CASSLGRAGGELFF
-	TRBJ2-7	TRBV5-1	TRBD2	TGCGCCAGCAGCTTGACTAGCGGGAGTAGGGAGCAGTACTTC	CASSLTSGSREQYF
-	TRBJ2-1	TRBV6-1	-	TGTGCCAGCAGTGAACCCAGCGGGTCTACCTACAATGAGCAGTTCTTC	CASSEPSGSTYNEQFF
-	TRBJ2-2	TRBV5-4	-	TGTGCCAGCAGCTTGGGGCTGGGCTCCAGGGATAGCAACACCGGGGAGCTGTTTTTT	CASSLGLGSRDSNTGELFF
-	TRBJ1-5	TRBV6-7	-	TGTGCCAGCAGGAAGACAGTCGAGGAAAGCAATCAGCCCCAGCATTTT	CASRKTVEESNQPQHF
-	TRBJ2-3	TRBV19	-	TGTGCCAGTAGTGGGACTGGCACAGATACGCAGTATTTT	CASSGTGTDTQYF
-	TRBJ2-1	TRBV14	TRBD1	TGTGCCAGCAGCCCCAGGGGGCCGACTGTTTGCAGCTCCTACAATGAGCAGTTCTTC	CASSPRGPTVCSSYNEQFF
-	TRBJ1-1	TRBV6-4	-	TGTGCCAGCAGTGTATCCCCTAACACTGAAGCTTTCTTT	CASSVSPNTEAFF
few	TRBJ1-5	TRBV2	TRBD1	TGTGCCAGCAGTGGTGGACAGGGCAATCAGCCCCAGCATTTT	CASSGGQGNQPQHF
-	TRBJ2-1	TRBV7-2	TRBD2	TGTGCCAGCAGCCCGCGACCGGGACTAGCGGTAAACAATGAGCAGTTCTTC	CASSPRPGLAVNNEQFF
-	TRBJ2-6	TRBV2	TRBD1	TGTGCCAGCATCCCCGACAGGGCCGGGGCCAACGTCCTGACTTTC	CASIPDRAGANVLTF
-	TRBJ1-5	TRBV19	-	TGTGCCAGTAGTCCGGGGTGGAATCAGCCCCAGCATTTT	CASSPGWNQPQHF
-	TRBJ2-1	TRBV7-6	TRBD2	TGTGCCAGCAGCTCCTGGACACGACTAGCGGGGGAAAATGAGCAGTTCTTC	CASSSWTRLAGENEQFF
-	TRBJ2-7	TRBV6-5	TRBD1	TGTGCCAGCAGCAAAACAGGGGAACCCTACGAGCAGTACTTC	CASSKTGEPYEQYF
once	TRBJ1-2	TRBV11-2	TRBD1	TGCGCCAGCAGCTTAGATAGGGACAGCCTACCCGATTATGGCTACACCTTC	CASSLDRDSLPDYGYTF
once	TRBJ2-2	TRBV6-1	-	TGTGCCAGCTACGTTGGGGGCAGCACCGGGGAGCTGTTTTTT	CASYVGGSTGELFF
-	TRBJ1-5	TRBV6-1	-	TGTGCCAGCAGCTCAAACGCAGGGGTAAATCAGCCCCAGCATTTT	CASSSNAGVNQPQHF
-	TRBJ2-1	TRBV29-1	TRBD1	TGCAGCGCTGGACAGGTCAGATACAATGAGCAGTTCTTC	CSAGQVRYNEQFF
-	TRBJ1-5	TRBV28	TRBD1	TGTGCCAGCAGTTTAGGGGGGACAGGGGCCCATAGCAATCAGCCCCAGCATTTT	CASSLGGTGAHSNQPQHF